This T cell receptor beta chain originates from a study of response to subunit inactivated influenza vaccine. There are 13 residues in the CDR3. V was pared by 5 bases and J by 4 bases, with 11 bases between. This clonotype has only a few counts. Via MiXCR, TCRdb re-called the RT-PCR reads, giving one row per CDR3 protein. The repertoire holds about 570,000 distinct CDR3 sequences, about 11% seen once, with 11% in the top ten. A further study also used this sample, focusing on T cells expressing NK-cell markers. That report adds: cDNA encoding TCR beta was synthesized via 5'RACE template switching incorporating UMIs. All TCR beta repertoires analysed originated from sorted CD3+CD56+NKG2C+, CD3+CD56+NKG2C- and CD3+CD56-NKG2C+ T cells. The same clonotypes also predominated in the CD3+CD56-NKG2C+ fraction of a handful of donors.

Sample: PBMCs from blood, taken on the day of vaccination. The sequence was obtained from a man aged 50 to 59 who received an inactivated influenza vaccine. This chain uses TRBV12-3 or TRBV12-4 with TRBJ1-2; D is unresolved. CDR3 region: CASSPHDSYGYTF. CDR3 nucleotides: TGTGCCAGCAGTCCTCACGACTCCTATGGCTACACCTTC.